These 15 T cell receptor beta chains came from one sample sequenced in a study of graft-versus-host responses after intestinal transplantation. Using immunoSEQ multiplex PCR, the repertoire was profiled, and TCRdb retains in-frame clones only, with some absent. Among roughly 99,000 clones listed, about nine tenths were seen once. What these receptors recognize is not known. This specimen was unstimulated CD8+ T cells sorted from spleen or lymph node cells, taken before transplant. The receptors originated from a human donor who was the organ donor for an intestinal transplant.

This clone was counted a single time. The chain uses TRBV28 and TRBJ1-1; 9 nucleotides match TRBD1. Trimming took 4 bases from V and 5 from J; bases not matched to a gene: 5. Germline CDR1 reads MDHEN; CDR2 reads SYDVKM. The CDR3 totals 14 residues. The CDR3 reads CASSSQGARTEAFF. Here the CDR3 DNA reads TGTGCCAGCAGTTCACAGGGGGCGCGGACTGAAGCTTTCTTT.

The V gene is TRBV7-2, the J gene TRBJ2-2; 7 bases are a match to TRBD2. Germline V gene sequence: CDR1 SGHTA, CDR2 FQGNSA. The CDR3 is 15 residues long. After removal of 3 bases from V and 7 bases from J, the junction contained 8 bases not matched to a gene. This chain's CDR3 is CASSFTRGTLGELFF. CDR3 nucleotide sequence: TGTGCCAGCAGCTTTACGCGGGGGACTCTCGGGGAGCTGTTTTTT.

This sequence joins TRBV5-6 and TRBJ1-2, with D perhaps matching TRBD1 (5 bases). Trimming took off 0 bases at V and 4 bases at J, with 10 bases between the two ends. In germline, CDR1 is SGHDT, CDR2 YYEEEE. This CDR3 comprises 14 residues. CDR3 DNA: TGTGCCAGCAGCTTGGCCGGGGGTCTCTATGGCTACACCTTC. This gives the protein CASSLAGGLYGYTF.

The gene calls are TRBV10-3 and TRBJ2-5; 10 bases are a match to TRBD2. With V trimmed by 8 bases and J by 1 base, 10 bases remained unmatched. Germline loops: CDR1 ENHRY, CDR2 SYGVKD. The CDR3 has 16 amino acids. CDR3 sequence reads: CAIGGGIAGGQETQYF. The CDR3 nucleotides are TGTGCCATCGGAGGAGGTATAGCGGGGGGCCAAGAGACCCAGTACTTC.

The chain joins TRBV7-3 to TRBJ2-1; D might be TRBD1 (6 bases). The CDR3 has 17 residues. Germline assignment: CDR1 SGHTA and CDR2 FQGTGA. The V end lost 1 base, the J end lost 2 bases, and 15 bases lay between the germline ends. In DNA form, the CDR3 reads TGTGCCAGCAGCTTAAGGGCGAGGGGGTCAACCTACAATGAGCAGTTCTTC. This encodes CASSLRARGSTYNEQFF.

This sequence joins TRBV6-5 and TRBJ2-3, with TRBD2 identical over 7 bases. CDR1 is MNHEY, CDR2 SVGAGI, per germline. The CDR3 length is 15 residues. The J segment lost 6 bases and the V segment lost 0 bases, leaving 6 bases of the junction unmatched. CDR3 residues: CASSYSLRGGDTQYF. CDR3 DNA sequence: TGTGCCAGCAGTTACTCTCTGCGGGGAGGGGATACGCAGTATTTT.

CDR3 nucleotide sequence: TGTGCTTCAGACACCTCACCCTTGAACACCGGGGAGCTGTTTTTT. This encodes CASDTSPLNTGELFF. The chain recombines TRBV30 with TRBJ2-2; unclear D gene. The CDR3 is made up of 15 amino acids. Germline values: CDR1 GTSNPN, CDR2 SVGIG (reference sequence). The full variable domain, completed using reference TRBV30 and TRBJ2-2, is SQTIHQWPATLVQPVGSPLSLECTVEGTSNPNLYWYRQAAGRGLQLLFYSVGIGQISSEVPQNLSASRPQDRQFILSSKKLLLSDSGFYLCASDTSPLNTGELFFGEGSRLTVL.

The J gene is TRBJ1-1, the V gene TRBV30; possibly TRBD1 for D (5 bases). Germline values: CDR1 GTSNPN, CDR2 SVGIG (reference sequence). The CDR3 is 15 residues long. Trimming pared 0 bases from V and 3 bases from J, leaving 14 bases between. CDR3 sequence: CAWSVGRGLDTEAFF. CDR3 sequence (DNA): TGTGCCTGGAGTGTAGGAAGGGGATTAGACACTGAAGCTTTCTTT.

The J gene is TRBJ2-6, the V gene TRBV5-1; possible D gene TRBD1, 5 bases. The V and J ends lost 5 bases and 0 bases respectively, with 12 bases between them. The V gene's germline CDR1 is SGHRS and CDR2 YFSETQ. This CDR3 region has 16 residues. The CDR3 bases are TGCGCCAGCAGGCAGGGCCCTCTCTCTGGGGCCAACGTCCTGACTTTC. Translated, it gives CASRQGPLSGANVLTF.

This clone was picked up one time. This chain links TRBV5-1 with TRBJ2-2; TRBD1 might be the D (5 bases). Trimming removed 4 bases at V and 7 bases at J, with 8 bases between. The CDR3 length is 12 residues. Germline V gene data show CDR1 as SGHRS and CDR2 as YFSETQ. In DNA, the CDR3 is TGCGCCAGCAGCACCCAGGGCGGGGAGCTGTTTTTT. Translation: CASSTQGGELFF.

The CDR3 loop is CASGILGSTDTQYF. The CDR3, as DNA: TGTGCCAGCGGGATACTAGGAAGCACAGATACGCAGTATTTT. This chain connects TRBV6-1 to TRBJ2-3; maybe TRBD2 (5 bases). The CDR3 totals 14 residues. Between the trimmed V and J ends, which lost 8 bases and 0 bases, there was a span of 12 bases. Looked up from germline, CDR1 is MNHNS and CDR2 is SASEGT.

The gene calls are TRBV27 and TRBJ1-2, with unresolved D. The CDR3 loop spans 14 amino acids. V was shortened by 4 bases and J by 6 bases, with 15 bases between the two germline ends. CDR1 and CDR2 (germline): MNHEY, SMNVEV (reference sequence). For the CDR3, the DNA is TGTGCCAGCAGTTCACCGGGAAACTATAATGGCTACACCTTC. Encoded protein: CASSSPGNYNGYTF.

The V and J genes are TRBV7-3 and TRBJ1-6, with 9 bases matching TRBD1. CDR3 length: 15 residues. The V gene end was trimmed by 3 bases and the J gene end by 3 bases; junction bases not matched to a gene: 0. Germline CDR1 and CDR2: SGHTA and FQGTGA. The CDR3 DNA reads TGTGCCAGCAGCTTGGACAGGGGCTATAATTCACCCCTCCACTTT. This gives the protein CASSLDRGYNSPLHF.

The rearrangement uses TRBV6-5 and TRBJ1-2; 8 nucleotides align to TRBD1. The junction had 3 bases not matched to a gene; V was cut back by 8 bases and J by 7 bases. Per the germline V gene, CDR1 is MNHEY and CDR2 is SVGAGI. The CDR3 is 11 amino acids. The CDR3 sequence is CASLTGVGYTF. The CDR3 DNA is TGTGCCAGCCTGACAGGGGTTGGCTACACCTTC.

CDR3 amino acids: CASSLQGLSINTEAFF. As DNA, the CDR3 is TGTGCCAGCAGCCTACAGGGGTTGTCAATAAACACTGAAGCTTTCTTT. The chain has TRBV5-8 and TRBJ1-1; 7 bases map to TRBD1. Unmatched junction bases numbered 11, after V lost 4 bases and J lost 2 bases. The CDR3 runs to 16 residues. Per germline, CDR1 SGHTS and CDR2 YDEGEE. The full variable domain, rest sourced from reference TRBV5-8 and TRBJ1-1, is EAGVTQSPTHLIKTRGQQATLRCSPISGHTSVYWYQQALGLGLQFLLWYDEGEERNRGNFPPRFSGRQFPNYSSELNVNALELEDSALYLCASSLQGLSINTEAFFGQGTRLTVV.